These 29 T cell receptor beta chains came from one sample sequenced in a study of cytomegalovirus exposure and HLA in healthy donors. The PCR contained 60 Vbeta and 13 Jbeta primers. Only in-frame clones appear in the TCRdb table, and some are missing; sequencing was by immunoSEQ multiplex PCR. The repertoire holds tens of thousands of clones, with about four fifths as singletons. The source material was PBMCs. Receptors originate from a man aged 40-49 years in good health and CMV-seronegative.

The genes are TRBV6-5 and TRBJ1-1, with D possibly being TRBD1 (6 bases). Germline V gives CDR1 MNHEY, CDR2 SVGAGI. The V and J ends lost 0 bases and 4 bases respectively, with 15 bases between them. This CDR3 contains 16 residues. CDR3 sequence (DNA): TGTGCCAGCAGTTACTCGAGTCTGGGGGCAGGCACTGAAGCTTTCTTT. It encodes CASSYSSLGAGTEAFF.

The J gene is TRBJ2-3, the V gene TRBV7-3; 8 positions agree with TRBD2. The junction had 11 bases not matched to a gene; V was cut back by 5 bases and J by 4 bases. The germline V gene has CDR1 SGHTA and CDR2 FQGTGA. This CDR3 contains 16 residues. CDR3 sequence reads: CASSLLEREMADTQYF. CDR3 coding DNA: TGTGCCAGCAGCCTATTGGAGCGGGAGATGGCAGATACGCAGTATTTT. Variable domain in full (rest from reference TRBV7-3 and TRBJ2-3): GAGVSQTPSNKVTEKGKYVELRCDPISGHTALYWYRQSLGQGPEFLIYFQGTGAADDSGLPNDRFFAVRPEGSVSTLKIQRTERGDSAVYLCASSLLEREMADTQYFGPGTRLTVL.

J is TRBJ2-1 and V is TRBV7-2, with a possible D match to TRBD2 (6 bases). The germline gives CDR1 SGHTA, CDR2 FQGNSA. Trimming took off 3 bases at V and 0 bases at J, with 12 bases between the two ends. The length of the CDR3 is 16 residues. Here the CDR3 reads CASSFLADSSYNEQFF. The CDR3 DNA reads as TGTGCCAGCAGCTTTTTAGCGGATAGCTCCTACAATGAGCAGTTCTTC.

This chain uses TRBV6-6 with TRBJ1-3, with no clear D. V was trimmed by 6 bases and J by 0 bases, leaving 9 bases between them. This CDR3 is 14 amino acids long. Germline V gene data show CDR1 as MNHNY and CDR2 as SVGAGI (reference sequence). The CDR3 bases are TGTGCCAGCAGACTAATTGACTCTGGAAACACCATATATTTT. Amino acid sequence: CASRLIDSGNTIYF.

V gene TRBV6-1 combines with J gene TRBJ2-7, with 9 bases that match TRBD1. CDR1 MNHNS and CDR2 SASEGT come from the germline V gene. The CDR3 sequence is 14 residues long. The junction had 8 bases not matched to a gene; V was cut back by 6 bases and J by 5 bases. The CDR3 spells CASSPGQGYNEQYF. For the CDR3, the DNA is TGTGCCAGCAGCCCGGGACAGGGATACAACGAGCAGTACTTC.

J is TRBJ1-2 and V is TRBV6-1; TRBD1 aligns across 11 bases. With V trimmed by 8 bases and J by 2 bases, 7 bases remained unmatched. Germline-derived CDR1 and CDR2 are MNHNS and SASEGT. The CDR3 is 15 amino acids. The CDR3 sequence is CASSPRDRGNYGYTF. The CDR3 region has the DNA TGTGCCAGCTCCCCGAGGGACAGGGGGAACTATGGCTACACCTTC.

The chain has TRBV28 and TRBJ2-7, with D possibly being TRBD1 (6 bases). The CDR3 has 13 amino acids. Germline V gene data show CDR1 as MDHEN and CDR2 as SYDVKM. V was trimmed by 6 bases and J by 3 bases, leaving 12 bases between them. In nucleotides, the CDR3 is TGTGCCAGCAGAACGGGACACATCTACGAGCAGTACTTC. Its protein is CASRTGHIYEQYF.

The chain recombines TRBV14 with TRBJ2-1; the match to TRBD2 covers 8 bases. Trimming removed 4 bases from V and 6 bases from J; junction bases left unmatched: 8. CDR1 is SGHDN, CDR2 FVKESK, per germline. CDR3 length: 15 amino acids. CDR3 region: CASSLGTRSSNEQFF. The CDR3 DNA follows: TGTGCCAGCAGCCTGGGGACTAGAAGCTCCAATGAGCAGTTCTTC.

This clone was seen only a few times. J is TRBJ2-3 and V is TRBV28; 7 nucleotides align to TRBD1. The CDR3 covers 14 residues. The V gene end was trimmed by 5 bases and the J gene end by 2 bases; junction bases not matched to a gene: 4. The germline V gene has CDR1 MDHEN and CDR2 SYDVKM. DNA for the CDR3: TGTGCCAGCAGTCAGGGACAGTTCACAGATACGCAGTATTTT. Translated, it gives CASSQGQFTDTQYF.

The V and J genes are TRBV6-6 and TRBJ1-6; 8 nucleotides line up with TRBD1. Germline V gene data show CDR1 as MNHNY and CDR2 as SVGAGI (reference sequence). After removal of 6 bases from V and 5 bases from J, the junction contained 6 bases not matched to a gene. CDR3 length: 15 residues. CDR3 DNA: TGTGCCAGCAGCCGCGACAGGGGCCATAATTCACCCCTCCACTTT. Translated: CASSRDRGHNSPLHF.

The rearrangement links TRBV5-6 to TRBJ2-5; TRBD2 aligns across 13 bases. Germline CDR1 is SGHDT and CDR2 is YYEEEE. Trimming took 4 bases from V and 3 from J; bases not matched to a gene: 9. This CDR3 has 17 residues. CDR3 protein: CASSGLTSGRDEETQYF. The CDR3 bases are TGTGCCAGCAGCGGTTTAACTAGCGGGAGGGATGAAGAGACCCAGTACTTC. Full variable domain (outside the CDR3, taken from reference TRBV5-6 and TRBJ2-5): DAGVTQSPTHLIKTRGQQVTLRCSPKSGHDTVSWYQQALGQGPQFIFQYYEEEERQRGNFPDRFSGHQFPNYSSELNVNALLLGDSALYLCASSGLTSGRDEETQYFGPGTRLLVL.

This clone was seen a few times. The chain carries TRBV19 and TRBJ2-2, with 11 bases identical to TRBD1. Germline V CDR1 and CDR2: LNHDA, SQIVND (reference sequence). This CDR3 comprises 15 residues. V was clipped by 8 bases and J by 7 bases; unmatched bases: 9. The CDR3 region is CASRFGTGGIGELFF. The DNA of the CDR3 is TGTGCCAGTCGGTTCGGGACAGGGGGTATCGGGGAGCTGTTTTTT.

The chain joins TRBV6-5 to TRBJ1-1, with D maybe TRBD1 (6 bases). CDR1 is MNHEY and CDR2 is SVGAGI in the germline V gene. V was pared by 6 bases and J by 2 bases, with 13 bases between. The CDR3 covers 14 residues. Written as DNA, the CDR3 is TGTGCCAGCAGCCGGGGGGGGCATAACACTGAAGCTTTCTTT. It encodes CASSRGGHNTEAFF.

This chain connects TRBV28 to TRBJ1-2, with D maybe TRBD1 (6 bases). Germline V lookup: CDR1 MDHEN, CDR2 SYDVKM. There are 15 residues in the CDR3. V was trimmed by 2 bases and J by 0 bases, leaving 10 bases between them. Here the CDR3 DNA reads TGTGCCAGCAGTTTAAGGCAGGGGTCTAACTATGGCTACACCTTC. It is translated as CASSLRQGSNYGYTF.

The J gene is TRBJ1-3, the V gene TRBV5-1; D is undetermined. Trimming removed 0 bases at V and 0 bases at J, with 7 bases between. This CDR3 has 15 amino acids. Germline-derived CDR1 and CDR2 are SGHRS and YFSETQ. The CDR3 is CASSLAGGSGNTIYF. The CDR3, as DNA: TGCGCCAGCAGCTTGGCCGGTGGCTCTGGAAACACCATATATTTT. Using reference TRBV5-1 and TRBJ1-3 for the parts outside the CDR3, the full variable domain is KAGVTQTPRYLIKTRGQQVTLSCSPISGHRSVSWYQQTPGQGLQFLFEYFSETQRNKGNFPGRFSGRQFSNSRSEMNVSTLELGDSALYLCASSLAGGSGNTIYFGEGSWLTVV.

J is TRBJ2-2 and V is TRBV6-5, with D possibly being TRBD2 (6 bases). Deletions cut 4 bases from V and 3 bases from J, with 15 bases between. Looked up from germline, CDR1 is MNHEY and CDR2 is SVGAGI. This CDR3 region has 16 residues. Here the CDR3 reads CASSFFAGLDTGELFF. The CDR3 nucleotides are TGTGCCAGCAGTTTCTTCGCGGGACTCGACACCGGGGAGCTGTTTTTT.

CDR3 sequence (DNA): TGTGCCAGCAGCTTGGGGCGGGCTACGCAGTATTTT. Translated: CASSLGRATQYF. V is TRBV5-6 and J is TRBJ2-3; D possibly corresponds to TRBD2 (5 bases). Trimming removed 0 bases from V and 8 bases from J, with 7 bases in between. The CDR3 sequence is 12 residues long. Germline V CDR1 and CDR2: SGHDT, YYEEEE.

This chain links TRBV5-1 with TRBJ2-2, with D maybe TRBD2 (5 bases). The CDR3 extends over 13 amino acids. The germline gives CDR1 SGHRS, CDR2 YFSETQ. Trimming stripped 2 bases from V and 4 bases from J, with 6 bases between. The CDR3 DNA reads TGCGCCAGCAGCTTTGAGGGCACCGGGGAGCTGTTTTTT. Its protein product is CASSFEGTGELFF.

This chain links TRBV5-1 with TRBJ2-1; D may be TRBD2 (5 bases). The CDR3 length is 15 residues. The germline gives CDR1 SGHRS, CDR2 YFSETQ. Trimming removed 0 bases from V and 15 bases from J, with 22 bases in between. Here the CDR3 DNA reads TGCGCCAGCAGCTTGGGGTTTTCGGACGGCGGAGGAGGGTTCTTC. This translates into CASSLGFSDGGGGFF. Full variable domain (rest looked up from reference TRBV5-1 and TRBJ2-1): KAGVTQTPRYLIKTRGQQVTLSCSPISGHRSVSWYQQTPGQGLQFLFEYFSETQRNKGNFPGRFSGRQFSNSRSEMNVSTLELGDSALYLCASSLGFSDGGGGFFGPGTRLTVL.

The chain uses TRBV5-4 and TRBJ1-1; D may be TRBD1 (5 bases). Germline loops: CDR1 SGHNT, CDR2 YYREEE (reference sequence). The CDR3 length is 15 residues. V was clipped by 4 bases and J by 3 bases, with 16 bases between them. CDR3 nucleotides: TGTGCCAGCAGCCAAGGGGTTGGCGTGCACACTGAAGCTTTCTTT. This encodes CASSQGVGVHTEAFF.

This sequence joins TRBV7-9 and TRBJ1-1, with D unresolved. In germline, CDR1 is SEHNR, CDR2 FQNEAQ (reference sequence). Between the trimmed V and J ends, which lost 1 base and 2 bases, there was a span of 5 bases. This CDR3 region has 13 residues. The CDR3, as DNA: TGTGCCAGCAGCTTAGACAAAAACACTGAAGCTTTCTTT. Residues: CASSLDKNTEAFF.

This clone has just a few counts. The genes are TRBV29-1 and TRBJ1-2; TRBD1 is a possible D gene (6 bases). Per the germline V gene, CDR1 is SQVTM and CDR2 is ANQGSEA. The CDR3 loop spans 14 amino acids. V gave up 6 bases and J gave up 8 bases, with 22 bases separating them. CDR3 amino acids: CSVYRDNPRQGYTF. CDR3 sequence (DNA): TGCAGCGTGTACCGGGACAACCCTCGCCAGGGCTACACCTTC.

The J gene is TRBJ2-7, the V gene TRBV27; 10 bases map to TRBD2. The germline gives CDR1 MNHEY, CDR2 SMNVEV (reference sequence). The length of the CDR3 is 15 residues. Trimming removed 6 bases from V and 1 base from J; junction bases left unmatched: 6. CDR3 in amino acids: CASRTIAGGSYEQYF. Written as DNA, the CDR3 is TGTGCCAGCAGGACCATAGCGGGAGGATCCTACGAGCAGTACTTC.

This clone has just a few counts. The gene calls are TRBV29-1 and TRBJ2-1; tentative D call: TRBD2 (6 bases). The CDR3 sequence is 14 residues long. The germline gives CDR1 SQVTM, CDR2 ANQGSEA. V was trimmed by 6 bases and J by 0 bases, leaving 12 bases between them. The CDR3 is CSVDGGLSYNEQFF. In nucleotides, the CDR3 is TGCAGCGTGGATGGGGGACTCTCCTACAATGAGCAGTTCTTC.

The V call is TRBV5-4, the J call TRBJ2-3, with 11 nucleotides matching TRBD1. Trimming removed 4 bases from V and 1 base from J; junction bases left unmatched: 2. This CDR3 comprises 15 residues. Germline values: CDR1 SGHNT, CDR2 YYREEE (reference sequence). The CDR3 coding sequence is TGTGCCAGCAGCCCGGACAGGGGGCGCACAGATACGCAGTATTTT. Encoded protein: CASSPDRGRTDTQYF.

This clone was found once. The chain couples TRBV27 to TRBJ1-1, with TRBD1 matching 7 bases. Germline V lookup: CDR1 MNHEY, CDR2 SMNVEV (reference sequence). CDR3 length: 14 residues. V lost 6 bases, J lost 0 bases, and 4 bases stayed unmatched. The CDR3 coding sequence is TGTGCCAGCAGCCGGACAGGTATGAACACTGAAGCTTTCTTT. It specifies CASSRTGMNTEAFF.

This chain connects TRBV18 to TRBJ2-7; tentatively, D is TRBD2 (6 bases). The CDR3 extends over 15 amino acids. V gave up 0 bases and J gave up 9 bases, with 18 bases separating them. CDR1 and CDR2 from the germline V gene are KGHSH and LQKENI. The CDR3 DNA is TGTGCCAGCTCACCACCTTCCGGGAGCCGGAGGAGGCAGTACTTC. It codes for CASSPPSGSRRRQYF.

This chain joins TRBV6-1 and TRBJ1-2, with D perhaps TRBD1 (5 bases). The CDR3 covers 13 residues. CDR1 is MNHNS and CDR2 is SASEGT in the germline V gene. V was trimmed by 4 bases and J by 4 bases, leaving 10 bases between them. The CDR3 nucleotides read TGTGCCAGCAGTGTGGACACCCTCTATGGCTACACCTTC. Its protein product is CASSVDTLYGYTF.

The sample holds a few counts of this clone. The CDR3 bases are TGTGCCAGCCATTTGAGTACTAGCGGGGACAATGAGCAGTTCTTC. It codes for CASHLSTSGDNEQFF. The V call is TRBV6-5, the J call TRBJ2-1; TRBD2 agrees at 10 bases. CDR3 length: 15 residues. In germline, CDR1 is MNHEY, CDR2 SVGAGI. V trimming: 8 bases; J trimming: 5 bases; junction bases outside the gene matches: 9.